The sample holds many counts of the clone carrying this TCR beta chain. The CDR3 loop spans 17 amino acids. Germline loops: CDR1 SGHAT, CDR2 FQNNGV. Trimming stripped 5 bases from V and 4 bases from J, with 20 bases between. The sample comes from a study of neurological immune-mediated disorders. TCRdb re-called the 5' RACE reads with MiXCR, one entry per CDR3 protein. The sample has 50,000 or so distinct CDR3 sequences; roughly 24% are singletons. The sample comprised PBMCs. The gene calls are TRBV11-2 and TRBJ2-2; D is tentatively TRBD1 or TRBD2 (5 bases each). The receptor's source is a woman in her seventies in good health. CDR3 loop: CASSPRLGTRGTGELFF. For the CDR3, the DNA is TGTGCCAGCAGCCCCAGATTGGGGACCCGGGGCACCGGGGAGCTGTTTTTT.